Listed here are 28 T cell receptor beta chains from one sample, sequenced in a study of T cells in tumors after PD-1 blockade. Repertoires were generated with immunoSEQ multiplex PCR, while TCRdb's copy carries only in-frame clones and drops some. The sample has under 75,000 clones; roughly 70% are singletons. The starting material was PBMCs, obtained after anti-PD-1 treatment. The receptors originated from a human donor with basal cell carcinoma.

The chain is built from TRBV5-6 and TRBJ2-3; tentative D call: TRBD1 (5 bases). Trimming stripped 4 bases from V and 0 bases from J, with 9 bases between. This CDR3 is built from 14 residues. CDR1 is SGHDT, CDR2 YYEEEE, per germline. CDR3 in amino acids: CASSRTWSTDTQYF. For the CDR3, the DNA is TGTGCCAGCAGCCGGACATGGAGCACAGATACGCAGTATTTT.

V is TRBV2 and J is TRBJ1-5; the D is unclear. Trimming took off 6 bases at V and 1 base at J, with 4 bases between the two ends. CDR3 length: 12 amino acids. The germline V gene has CDR1 SNHLY and CDR2 FYNNEI. The CDR3 region is CASRDSNQPQHF. CDR3 sequence (DNA): TGTGCCAGCAGGGACAGCAATCAGCCCCAGCATTTT.

This sequence joins TRBV3-1 (or the pseudogene TRBV3-2) and TRBJ2-2; D may be TRBD2 (5 bases). In germline, CDR1 is LGHDT, CDR2 YNNKEL (reference sequence). This CDR3 is 16 amino acids long. V lost 4 bases and J 4 bases, leaving 16 bases between the germline ends. The CDR3 DNA follows: TGTGCCAGCAGCCGAAGAGGAACGGGGTTCACCGGGGAGCTGTTTTTT. Translated, it gives CASSRRGTGFTGELFF.

The J gene is TRBJ1-4, the V gene TRBV5-1; D possibly corresponds to TRBD1 (5 bases). The V end was cut by 4 bases, the J end by 6 bases, with 19 bases between. The length of the CDR3 is 16 residues. Germline V gives CDR1 SGHRS, CDR2 YFSETQ. The CDR3 is CASSPSGPGPDEKLFF. The CDR3 coding sequence is TGCGCCAGCAGCCCGTCCGGACCAGGGCCCGATGAAAAACTGTTTTTT. The full variable domain, with the rest looked up from reference TRBV5-1 and TRBJ1-4, is KAGVTQTPRYLIKTRGQQVTLSCSPISGHRSVSWYQQTPGQGLQFLFEYFSETQRNKGNFPGRFSGRQFSNSRSEMNVSTLELGDSALYLCASSPSGPGPDEKLFFGSGTQLSVL.

The V call is TRBV15, the J call TRBJ2-1; 9 positions match TRBD1. The CDR3 runs to 15 residues. V dropped 3 bases and J dropped 5; count of bases not matched to a gene: 5. Germline CDR1 LNHNV, CDR2 YYDKDF (reference sequence). CDR3 bases: TGTGCCACCAGCAGTAGGGACAGGGCCCACAATGAGCAGTTCTTC. Translated, it gives CATSSRDRAHNEQFF.

This chain links TRBV2 with TRBJ1-2; perhaps TRBD1 as D (5 bases). The ends were cut back, 3 bases at V and 2 bases at J, with 13 bases in the middle. There are 15 residues in the CDR3. CDR1 and CDR2 (germline): SNHLY, FYNNEI. CDR3 bases: TGTGCCAGCAGTGACAGTCTAGGGGTGAACTATGGCTACACCTTC. Residues: CASSDSLGVNYGYTF.

This clone appeared a single time. The chain carries TRBV5-5 and TRBJ1-4; tentative D call: TRBD1 (5 bases). V lost 4 bases, J lost 3 bases, and 13 bases lay in between. Germline V CDR1 and CDR2: SGHKS, YYEKEE (reference sequence). This CDR3 is built from 15 residues. This CDR3 reads CASSTQGSPNEKLFF. The DNA of the CDR3 is TGTGCCAGCAGCACCCAGGGTAGCCCTAATGAAAAACTGTTTTTT. Using reference TRBV5-5 and TRBJ1-4 for the parts outside the CDR3, the full variable domain is DAGVTQSPTHLIKTRGQQVTLRCSPISGHKSVSWYQQVLGQGPQFIFQYYEKEERGRGNFPDRFSARQFPNYSSELNVNALLLGDSALYLCASSTQGSPNEKLFFGSGTQLSVL.

The chain is built from TRBV4-2 and TRBJ1-2; 8 nucleotides align to TRBD1. CDR1 is LGHNA, CDR2 YNFKEQ, per germline. Trimming at V came to 4 bases and at J to 2 bases, leaving 12 bases not matched to a gene. CDR3 size: 17 residues. The CDR3 nucleotides are TGTGCCAGCAGCCGAAGTGAGCTAGGGACAGGCAACTATGGCTACACCTTC. Its protein is CASSRSELGTGNYGYTF.

This chain connects TRBV19 to TRBJ2-1, with 7 bases identical to TRBD1. CDR3 size: 17 residues. CDR1 is LNHDA and CDR2 is SQIVND in the germline V gene (reference sequence). Trimming cost V 3 bases and J 3 bases; bases outside gene matches: 11. The CDR3 region is CASSITQQGKIYNEQFF. CDR3 coding DNA: TGTGCCAGTAGTATCACCCAACAGGGGAAGATCTACAATGAGCAGTTCTTC.

The V and J genes are TRBV4-1 and TRBJ1-2, with D perhaps matching TRBD1 (5 bases). Between the trimmed V and J ends, which lost 1 base and 5 bases, there was a span of 14 bases. The CDR3 loop spans 15 amino acids. Germline assignment: CDR1 MGHRA and CDR2 YSYEKL. CDR3 protein: CASSQGDSAIYGYTF. The DNA of the CDR3 is TGCGCCAGCAGCCAAGGTGACAGCGCAATATATGGCTACACCTTC.

This clone was picked up one time. The rearrangement uses TRBV27 and TRBJ2-2; 9 bases align to TRBD2. This CDR3 has 17 residues. Trimming at V came to 6 bases and at J to 7 bases, leaving 15 bases not matched to a gene. Germline assignment: CDR1 MNHEY and CDR2 SMNVEV (reference sequence). CDR3 sequence (DNA): TGTGCCAGCAGAGCGTCCCTAGGCGGGGGGGCTCACGGGGAGCTGTTTTTT. It codes for CASRASLGGGAHGELFF.

The rearrangement links TRBV2 to TRBJ2-7; perhaps TRBD2 as D (6 bases). The J call may be mistaken, given a closer DNA end match to TRBJ2-1. The CDR3 consists of 16 residues. Germline V gene sequence: CDR1 SNHLY, CDR2 FYNNEI. CDR3 residues: CASSEPRTTTYNEQFF. DNA for the CDR3: TGTGCCAGCAGTGAACCCAGGACTACTACTTACAATGAGCAGTTCTTC.

V and J are TRBV2 and TRBJ1-4, with D possibly matching TRBD1 (5 bases). Trimming removed 4 bases from V and 8 bases from J, with 11 bases in between. Germline CDR1 is SNHLY and CDR2 is FYNNEI. The CDR3 is 13 residues long. The CDR3 protein is CASSGQGREKLFF. CDR3 in DNA: TGTGCCAGCAGTGGGCAGGGACGGGAAAAACTGTTTTTT. Full variable domain (missing parts from reference TRBV2 and TRBJ1-4): EPEVTQTPSHQVTQMGQEVILRCVPISNHLYFYWYRQILGQKVEFLVSFYNNEISEKSEIFDDQFSVERPDGSNFTLKIRSTKLEDSAMYFCASSGQGREKLFFGSGTQLSVL.

The genes are TRBV28 and TRBJ2-3; 11 bases are a match to TRBD2. The CDR3 has 19 amino acids. Germline V lookup: CDR1 MDHEN, CDR2 SYDVKM. Unmatched junction bases numbered 18, after V lost 5 bases and J lost 5 bases. As DNA, the CDR3 is TGTGCCAGCAGTGCCTCCAACTTAGCGGGGGGGGATGAACAAGATACGCAGTATTTT. Translation: CASSASNLAGGDEQDTQYF.

The CDR3 nucleotides read TGTGCCAGCAGCCCCCGGACAGCAGCCGTGGGTCCCGGGGAGCTGTTTTTT. This sequence encodes CASSPRTAAVGPGELFF. The genes are TRBV5-8 and TRBJ2-2; D is possibly TRBD1 (6 bases). CDR1 and CDR2 from the germline V gene are SGHTS and YDEGEE. V gave up 4 bases and J gave up 6 bases, with 22 bases separating them. This CDR3 has 17 amino acids.

The rearrangement joins TRBV6-5 to TRBJ1-3; perhaps TRBD1 as D (5 bases). This CDR3 contains 11 residues. Germline V gene data show CDR1 as MNHEY and CDR2 as SVGAGI. Trimming shortened V by 7 bases and J by 9 bases, and 10 bases separated the two germline ends. The DNA for the CDR3 is TGTGCCAGCATCCGGGGGGGCACCATATATTTT. The encoded protein is CASIRGGTIYF.

This clone appeared many times. The chain employs TRBV6-1 and TRBJ2-3; D is possibly TRBD2 (6 bases). CDR1 and CDR2 from the germline V gene are MNHNS and SASEGT. This CDR3 is 14 amino acids long. Trimming took off 1 base at V and 14 bases at J, with 19 bases between the two ends. DNA for the CDR3: TGTGCCAGCAGTGAAGAGGCGGGGCTCCAGAGGGGGTATTTT. It is translated as CASSEEAGLQRGYF.

CDR3 amino acids: CASSTRLAGGGGTDTQYF. DNA for the CDR3: TGTGCCAGCAGCACCCGACTAGCGGGGGGAGGGGGCACAGATACGCAGTATTTT. The chain has TRBV7-8 and TRBJ2-3; 13 nucleotides agree with TRBD2. Trimming took 5 bases from V and 1 from J; bases not matched to a gene: 9. Germline CDR1 SGHVS, CDR2 FQNEAQ. CDR3 length equals 18 residues.

The chain couples TRBV3-1 (or the pseudogene TRBV3-2) to TRBJ2-6; 10 bases line up with TRBD1. Germline CDR1 and CDR2: LGHDT and YNNKEL (reference sequence). V lost 3 bases, J lost 2 bases, and 1 base stayed unmatched. This CDR3 contains 16 residues. The CDR3 is CASSQGQGTGANVLTF. The CDR3, as DNA: TGTGCCAGCAGCCAGGGACAGGGGACTGGGGCCAACGTCCTGACTTTC.

The chain links TRBV6-5 to TRBJ1-6; the D gene is possibly TRBD1 (6 bases). Germline V lookup: CDR1 MNHEY, CDR2 SVGAGI. V lost 6 bases to trimming and J lost 7 bases, with 16 bases between them. The length of the CDR3 is 15 residues. The CDR3 DNA is TGTGCCAGCAGCCGCACAGGGTTTGCGAATTCACCCCTCCACTTT. This translates into CASSRTGFANSPLHF.

The chain is built from TRBV7-9 and TRBJ2-5; TRBD1 agrees at 8 bases. CDR3 length: 18 residues. In germline, CDR1 is SEHNR, CDR2 FQNEAQ (reference sequence). V lost 1 base, J lost 5 bases, and 15 bases stayed unmatched. The CDR3 sequence: CASSLGGQGISFSETQYF. Written as DNA, the CDR3 is TGTGCCAGCAGCTTAGGTGGACAGGGCATTTCGTTTTCGGAGACCCAGTACTTC.

The genes are TRBV12-3 or TRBV12-4 and TRBJ2-1; D remains ambiguous. The CDR3 is 13 amino acids. Trimming left V 2 bases short and J 6 bases short, with 8 bases between. The CDR3 loop reads CASSLILSNEQFF. The CDR3 nucleotides read TGTGCCAGCAGTTTAATCCTCTCCAATGAGCAGTTCTTC.

The rearrangement uses TRBV10-3 and TRBJ2-2; TRBD2 aligns across 12 bases. Germline V gene data show CDR1 as ENHRY and CDR2 as SYGVKD. Trimming at V came to 6 bases and at J to 4 bases, leaving 6 bases not matched to a gene. The CDR3 runs to 16 residues. The CDR3 here is CAISPPSGGATGELFF. In DNA, the CDR3 is TGTGCCATCAGCCCTCCTAGCGGGGGGGCCACCGGGGAGCTGTTTTTT.

This clone was detected once. CDR3 sequence: CASSWGANTGELFF. Written as DNA, the CDR3 is TGCGCCAGTTCATGGGGGGCCAACACCGGGGAGCTGTTTTTT. The V gene is TRBV4-1, the J gene TRBJ2-2, with D perhaps matching TRBD1 or TRBD2 (6 bases each). Germline V gene sequence: CDR1 MGHRA, CDR2 YSYEKL. This CDR3 contains 14 residues. The V end lost 9 bases, the J end lost 2 bases, and 13 bases lay between the germline ends.

V and J are TRBV5-6 and TRBJ2-7; D is undetermined. The CDR3 extends over 11 amino acids. In germline, CDR1 is SGHDT, CDR2 YYEEEE. Trimming took 4 bases from V and 6 from J, leaving 8 bases between them. Written as DNA, the CDR3 is TGTGCCAGCAGCGGGCAAGGCGAGCAGTACTTC. It yields the protein CASSGQGEQYF.

The rearrangement joins TRBV29-1 to TRBJ1-2, with TRBD1 matching 10 bases. The CDR3 has 14 residues. The junction had 9 bases not matched to a gene; V was cut back by 4 bases and J by 7 bases. Germline loops: CDR1 SQVTM, CDR2 ANQGSEA. The CDR3 protein is CSVGQGAQLGGYTF. The CDR3 coding sequence is TGCAGCGTTGGACAGGGGGCGCAATTAGGTGGCTACACCTTC.

V gene TRBV5-5 combines with J gene TRBJ1-2; D unclear. Trimming stripped 0 bases from V and 6 bases from J, with 18 bases between. Germline CDR1 is SGHKS and CDR2 is YYEKEE (reference sequence). The CDR3 is made up of 16 amino acids. The CDR3 region has the DNA TGTGCCAGCAGCTTGGGGCCGGGCAAAACGGCGGATGGCTACACCTTC. Its translation: CASSLGPGKTADGYTF. The variable domain in full, with the rest retrieved from reference TRBV5-5 and TRBJ1-2, is DAGVTQSPTHLIKTRGQQVTLRCSPISGHKSVSWYQQVLGQGPQFIFQYYEKEERGRGNFPDRFSARQFPNYSSELNVNALLLGDSALYLCASSLGPGKTADGYTFGSGTRLTVV.

This clone appeared a few times. The chain has TRBV6-2 or TRBV6-3 and TRBJ1-5; D remains unclear. Trimming pared 3 bases from V and 0 bases from J, leaving 9 bases between. From germline, CDR1 is MNHEY and CDR2 SVGEGT. This CDR3 is built from 15 residues. The chain's CDR3 is CASSYMGYSNQPQHF. The CDR3 DNA reads as TGTGCCAGCAGTTATATGGGATATAGCAATCAGCCCCAGCATTTT.